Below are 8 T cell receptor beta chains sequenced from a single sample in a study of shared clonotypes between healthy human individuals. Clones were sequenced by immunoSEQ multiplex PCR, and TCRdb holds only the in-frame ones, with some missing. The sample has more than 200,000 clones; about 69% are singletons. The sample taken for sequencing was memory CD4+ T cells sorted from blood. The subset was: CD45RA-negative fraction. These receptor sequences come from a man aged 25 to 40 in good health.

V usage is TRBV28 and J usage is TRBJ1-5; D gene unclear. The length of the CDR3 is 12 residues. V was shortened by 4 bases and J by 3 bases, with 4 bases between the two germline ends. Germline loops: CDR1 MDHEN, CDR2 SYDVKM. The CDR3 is CASSSVNQPQHF. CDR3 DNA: TGTGCCAGCAGTTCAGTCAATCAGCCCCAGCATTTT.

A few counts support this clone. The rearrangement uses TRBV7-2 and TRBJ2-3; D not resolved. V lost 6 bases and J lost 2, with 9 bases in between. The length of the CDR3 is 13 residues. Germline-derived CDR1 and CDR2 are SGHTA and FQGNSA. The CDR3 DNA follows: TGTGCCAGCAGTTACCCTACCACAGATACGCAGTATTTT. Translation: CASSYPTTDTQYF.

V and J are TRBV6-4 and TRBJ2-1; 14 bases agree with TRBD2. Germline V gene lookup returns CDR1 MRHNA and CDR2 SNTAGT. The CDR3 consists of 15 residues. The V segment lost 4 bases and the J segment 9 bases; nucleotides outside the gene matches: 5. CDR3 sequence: CASSASGLAGGEQFF. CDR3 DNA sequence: TGTGCCAGCAGTGCCTCCGGACTAGCGGGGGGTGAGCAGTTCTTC.

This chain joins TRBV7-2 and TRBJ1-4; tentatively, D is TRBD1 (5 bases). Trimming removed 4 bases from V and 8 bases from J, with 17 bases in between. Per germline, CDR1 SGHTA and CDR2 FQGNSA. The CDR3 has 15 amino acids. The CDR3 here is CASSSPAGFGEKLFF. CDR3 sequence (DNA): TGTGCCAGCAGCTCTCCTGCAGGGTTCGGCGAAAAACTGTTTTTT.

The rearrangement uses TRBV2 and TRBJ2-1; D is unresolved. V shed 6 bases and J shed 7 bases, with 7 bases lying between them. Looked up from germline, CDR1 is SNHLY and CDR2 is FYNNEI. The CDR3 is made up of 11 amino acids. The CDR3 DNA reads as TGTGCCAGCAGCCCCTTTAATGAGCAGTTCTTC. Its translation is CASSPFNEQFF.

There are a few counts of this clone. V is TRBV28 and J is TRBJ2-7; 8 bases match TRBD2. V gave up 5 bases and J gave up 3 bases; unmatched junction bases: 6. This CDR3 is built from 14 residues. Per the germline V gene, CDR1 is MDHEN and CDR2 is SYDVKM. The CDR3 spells CASSPIAGSYEQYF. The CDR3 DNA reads TGTGCCAGCAGTCCCATAGCGGGAAGCTACGAGCAGTACTTC.

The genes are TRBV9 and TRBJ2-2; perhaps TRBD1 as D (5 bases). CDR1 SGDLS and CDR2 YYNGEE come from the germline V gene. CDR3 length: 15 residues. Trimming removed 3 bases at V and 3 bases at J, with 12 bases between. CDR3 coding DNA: TGTGCCAGCAGCGCCCAGGGCGTCCACACCGGGGAGCTGTTTTTT. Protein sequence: CASSAQGVHTGELFF. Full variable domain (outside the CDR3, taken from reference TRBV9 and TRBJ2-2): DSGVTQTPKHLITATGQRVTLRCSPRSGDLSVYWYQQSLDQGLQFLIQYYNGEERAKGNILERFSAQQFPDLHSELNLSSLELGDSALYFCASSAQGVHTGELFFGEGSRLTVL.

The CDR3 reads CASSYGLAGGPYEQYF. The CDR3 region has the DNA TGTGCCAGCAGTTACGGACTAGCGGGAGGGCCGTACGAGCAGTACTTC. The chain combines TRBV6-5 with TRBJ2-7; 15 bases map to TRBD2. Germline V gene data show CDR1 as MNHEY and CDR2 as SVGAGI. This CDR3 has 16 residues. Trimming cost V 2 bases and J 4 bases; bases outside gene matches: 3.